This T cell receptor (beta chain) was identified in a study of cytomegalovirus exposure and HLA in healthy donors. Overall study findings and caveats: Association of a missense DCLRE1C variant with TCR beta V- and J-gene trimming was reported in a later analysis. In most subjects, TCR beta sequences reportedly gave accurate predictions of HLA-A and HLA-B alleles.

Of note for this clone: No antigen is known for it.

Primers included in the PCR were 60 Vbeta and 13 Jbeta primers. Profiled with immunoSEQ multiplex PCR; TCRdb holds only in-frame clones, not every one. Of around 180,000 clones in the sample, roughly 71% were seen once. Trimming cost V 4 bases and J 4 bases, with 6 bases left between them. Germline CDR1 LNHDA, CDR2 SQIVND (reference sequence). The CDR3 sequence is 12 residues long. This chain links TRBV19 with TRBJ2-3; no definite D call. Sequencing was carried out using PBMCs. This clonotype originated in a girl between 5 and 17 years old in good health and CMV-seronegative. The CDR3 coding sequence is TGTGCCAGTAGTAGTCTTCCAGATACGCAGTATTTT. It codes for CASSSLPDTQYF.